These 14 T cell receptor beta chains were all obtained from the same sample, sequenced in a study of blood T cell repertoires in COVID-19. Some clones are missing from TCRdb's copy, which holds only in-frame ones; the method was immunoSEQ multiplex PCR. The data hold approximately 270,000 clones, with just under 90% observed a single time. Sample: PBMCs or T cells enriched from blood (not recorded which). All receptors derive from a young woman with acute COVID-19.

V usage is TRBV10-3 and J usage is TRBJ1-6; 9 bases are shared with TRBD1. V shed 0 bases and J 15 bases; nucleotides not matched to a gene: 0. There are 12 residues in the CDR3. Per germline, CDR1 ENHRY and CDR2 SYGVKD. CDR3 sequence (DNA): TGTGCCATCAGTGAGTCGGGACAGGGCCTCCACTTT. Translated: CAISESGQGLHF.

The chain is built from TRBV24-1 and TRBJ1-5; possible D gene TRBD1, 6 bases. The CDR3 is 14 amino acids. Deletions cut 4 bases from V and 5 bases from J, with 11 bases between. The germline V gene has CDR1 KGHDR and CDR2 SFDVKD. The CDR3 region is CATSDTQGDQPQHF. The CDR3, as DNA: TGTGCCACCAGTGACACACAGGGTGATCAGCCCCAGCATTTT.

This chain joins TRBV27 and TRBJ1-4; 8 nucleotides line up with TRBD1. J was trimmed by 7 bases and V by 4 bases; bases with no gene match: 5. Germline CDR1 is MNHEY and CDR2 is SMNVEV (reference sequence). The CDR3 is 14 amino acids. The CDR3 coding sequence is TGTGCCAGCAGTTCCGGGACAGGTGGTGAAAAACTGTTTTTT. Translation: CASSSGTGGEKLFF.

The V gene is TRBV6-1, the J gene TRBJ1-5; D is unresolved. The V gene's germline CDR1 is MNHNS and CDR2 SASEGT. V lost 3 bases and J 0 bases, leaving 18 bases between the germline ends. The CDR3 extends over 18 amino acids. Here the CDR3 reads CASSDWRGRINSNQPQHF. The CDR3 DNA sequence: TGTGCCAGCAGTGATTGGCGTGGCAGGATCAATAGCAATCAGCCCCAGCATTTT.

The table lists this clone with a few counts. The chain uses TRBV12-3 or TRBV12-4 and TRBJ1-2; D is ambiguous. The CDR3 sequence is 13 residues long. V was clipped by 5 bases and J by 4 bases, with 11 bases between them. The CDR3 DNA sequence: TGTGCCAGCAGTCCCGACAACGGCTATGGCTACACCTTC. As protein: CASSPDNGYGYTF.

V usage is TRBV3-1 (or the pseudogene TRBV3-2) and J usage is TRBJ1-1, with D possibly matching TRBD1 (6 bases). CDR1 is LGHDT, CDR2 YNNKEL, per germline (reference sequence). The CDR3 has 14 residues. V dropped 5 bases and J dropped 1 base, with 11 bases sitting between them. CDR3 coding DNA: TGTGCCAGCAGCTCCGGGACAAAGAACACTGAAGCTTTCTTT. Protein: CASSSGTKNTEAFF.

The chain links TRBV14 to TRBJ2-3; TRBD1 matches at 9 bases. The CDR3 runs to 22 residues. The junction had 19 bases not matched to a gene; V was cut back by 0 bases and J by 0 bases. Germline V CDR1 and CDR2: SGHDN, FVKESK. The CDR3 loop is CASSQDRQGVAGPPTSTDTQYF. DNA for the CDR3: TGTGCCAGCAGCCAAGATCGACAGGGGGTGGCGGGCCCGCCAACCAGCACAGATACGCAGTATTTT.

This chain joins TRBV28 and TRBJ1-5; D might be TRBD1 (5 bases). V lost 1 base and J 2 bases, leaving 12 bases between the germline ends. Looked up from germline, CDR1 is MDHEN and CDR2 is SYDVKM. There are 16 residues in the CDR3. CDR3 loop: CASSLSGGGGNQPQHF. The DNA of the CDR3 is TGTGCCAGCAGTTTATCCGGGGGAGGCGGCAATCAGCCCCAGCATTTT.

This sequence joins TRBV5-6 and TRBJ2-1; 10 nucleotides align to TRBD1. V shed 4 bases and J 6 bases; nucleotides not matched to a gene: 7. In germline, CDR1 is SGHDT, CDR2 YYEEEE. The length of the CDR3 is 15 residues. The DNA of the CDR3 is TGTGCCAGCAGCCGGGACAGGGGAATCTTCAATGAGCAGTTCTTC. This codes for CASSRDRGIFNEQFF.

This clone was detected only a few times. This chain joins TRBV4-2 and TRBJ2-3; D may be TRBD2 (6 bases). Trimming took 0 bases from V and 2 from J, leaving 12 bases between them. Germline values: CDR1 LGHNA, CDR2 YNFKEQ. CDR3 length: 16 amino acids. The CDR3 DNA follows: TGTGCCAGCAGCCAAGATCGCGGGACCTTCACAGATACGCAGTATTTT. This translates into CASSQDRGTFTDTQYF.

The chain recombines TRBV2 with TRBJ2-2, with D maybe TRBD1 (6 bases). CDR1 and CDR2 (germline): SNHLY, FYNNEI. CDR3 length: 13 residues. The V and J ends lost 10 bases and 4 bases respectively, with 13 bases between them. CDR3 residues: CANQGMGTGELFF. The CDR3 nucleotides are TGTGCCAACCAGGGGATGGGCACCGGGGAGCTGTTTTTT. Complete variable domain (other parts from reference TRBV2 and TRBJ2-2): EPEVTQTPSHQVTQMGQEVILRCVPISNHLYFYWYRQILGQKVEFLVSFYNNEISEKSEIFDDQFSVERPDGSNFTLKIRSTKLEDSAMYFCANQGMGTGELFFGEGSRLTVL.

J is TRBJ2-1 and V is TRBV5-6; the D gene is possibly TRBD2 (5 bases). Trimming cost V 2 bases and J 8 bases, with 11 bases left between them. This CDR3 region has 13 residues. CDR1 and CDR2 from the germline V gene are SGHDT and YYEEEE. The CDR3 spells CASSFETIDEQFF. The CDR3 coding sequence is TGTGCCAGCAGCTTTGAGACTATCGATGAGCAGTTCTTC.

The chain employs TRBV28 and TRBJ1-2; perhaps TRBD1 as D (5 bases). With 3 bases removed from V and 4 bases from J, the gap between germline ends came to 18 bases. Germline V gene lookup returns CDR1 MDHEN and CDR2 SYDVKM. The CDR3 is 16 residues long. The CDR3 coding sequence is TGTGCCAGCAGTTTGGGATCGGGGGGTAAAATCTATGGCTACACCTTC. Protein sequence: CASSLGSGGKIYGYTF.

V is TRBV9 and J is TRBJ2-1; TRBD2 aligns across 8 bases. CDR1 and CDR2 (germline): SGDLS, YYNGEE. V was pared by 0 bases and J by 0 bases, with 11 bases of the junction left unmatched. The CDR3 is 19 residues long. CDR3 sequence: CASSVGLISGISSYNEQFF. The CDR3 nucleotides read TGTGCCAGCAGCGTAGGGCTTATTAGCGGGATTAGCTCCTACAATGAGCAGTTCTTC.